This entry lists 8 T cell receptor beta chains sequenced from one sample in a study of T cell changes during pregnancy in multiple sclerosis. Some clones are missing from TCRdb's copy, which holds only in-frame ones; the method was immunoSEQ multiplex PCR. The table records 15,000 or so clones, approximately 88% of them present only once. The sequenced sample was CD8+ T cells from peripheral blood mononuclear cells, obtained in the second trimester of pregnancy. These receptors originate from a female donor in good health, enrolled as a control in a pregnancy study.

The rearrangement links TRBV28 to TRBJ2-7, with 7 bases aligning to TRBD1. The CDR3 totals 13 residues. V dropped 1 base and J dropped 7; count of bases not matched to a gene: 4. The germline V gene encodes CDR1 MDHEN and CDR2 SYDVKM. CDR3 bases: TGTGCCAGCAGTTTATCCCCACAGGGGGAGCAGTACTTC. This encodes CASSLSPQGEQYF.

This chain connects TRBV4-1 to TRBJ1-2; TRBD1 matches 8 bases. From germline, CDR1 is MGHRA and CDR2 YSYEKL. There are 15 residues in the CDR3. V lost 4 bases and J lost 4; bases outside the gene matches: 8. The CDR3 nucleotides read TGCGCCAGCAGCCTCATTAGGACAGGGAGCTATGGCTACACCTTC. This encodes CASSLIRTGSYGYTF.

The gene calls are TRBV18 and TRBJ2-7; D is perhaps TRBD2 (6 bases). V was cut by 2 bases and J by 2 bases, with 13 bases left in between. Germline V CDR1 and CDR2: KGHSH, LQKENI. This CDR3 contains 15 residues. CDR3 protein: CASSPKGGETYEQYF. The CDR3 DNA is TGTGCCAGCTCACCAAAAGGCGGGGAAACCTACGAGCAGTACTTC. The variable domain in full, completed from reference TRBV18 and TRBJ2-7, reads NAGVMQNPRHLVRRRGQEARLRCSPMKGHSHVYWYRQLPEEGLKFMVYLQKENIIDESGMPKERFSAEFPKEGPSILRIQQVVRGDSAAYFCASSPKGGETYEQYFGPGTRLTVT.

The chain has TRBV4-3 and TRBJ2-7; maybe TRBD2 (6 bases). Trimming cost V 4 bases and J 5 bases, with 21 bases left between them. CDR1 is LGHNA and CDR2 is YSLEER in the germline V gene. CDR3 size: 16 residues. CDR3 residues: CASSRGVSSPADEQYF. The CDR3 region has the DNA TGCGCCAGCAGCCGCGGGGTTAGCAGTCCAGCGGACGAGCAGTACTTC.

The chain has TRBV4-1 and TRBJ2-5, with 8 bases matching TRBD1. V gave up 3 bases and J gave up 5 bases; unmatched junction bases: 5. This CDR3 region has 14 residues. The germline V gene has CDR1 MGHRA and CDR2 YSYEKL. CDR3 nucleotide sequence: TGCGCCAGCAGCCAGCCACAGGGGGTCGAGACCCAGTACTTC. Protein product: CASSQPQGVETQYF.

The chain uses TRBV9 and TRBJ2-7; 8 nucleotides match TRBD1. Germline lookup yields CDR1 SGDLS and CDR2 YYNGEE. With 3 bases clipped from V and 1 base from J, the junction kept 6 bases outside the gene matches. The CDR3 is made up of 15 amino acids. The CDR3 protein is CASSARTGKSYEQYF. CDR3 coding DNA: TGTGCCAGCAGCGCGCGGACAGGGAAATCCTACGAGCAGTACTTC.

The chain employs TRBV6-6 and TRBJ2-1, with D possibly matching TRBD2 (7 bases). Trimming stripped 8 bases from V and 7 bases from J, with 21 bases between. The CDR3 totals 15 residues. Germline CDR1 is MNHNY and CDR2 is SVGAGI (reference sequence). CDR3 amino acids: CASRSNGGPGNEQFF. CDR3 DNA: TGTGCCAGCCGCTCCAACGGGGGGCCTGGGAATGAGCAGTTCTTC.

The J gene is TRBJ1-4, the V gene TRBV30, with 9 positions matching TRBD1. Unmatched junction bases numbered 4, after V lost 0 bases and J lost 8 bases. Germline CDR1 is GTSNPN and CDR2 is SVGIG (reference sequence). There are 14 residues in the CDR3. CDR3 amino acids: CAWSVLTGGEKLFF. For the CDR3, the DNA is TGTGCCTGGAGTGTACTCACAGGGGGCGAAAAACTGTTTTTT.